A single sample is the source of the 16 T cell receptor beta chains below, sequenced in a study of a mutant IDH1 vaccine in newly diagnosed glioma (dated by TCRdb to about 2021). To prepare the library, the immunoSEQ multiplex PCR assay was applied. The immuneACCESS repertoire file appears here via TCRdb, limited to in-frame rearrangements. These files lack a portion of the clones; in checked studies, under half of the deficit traces to unresolved V genes, and the cause of the others is not known. This sample is represented by about 59,000 clones; 75% to 95% of them were singletons. Roughly 2.5% of the sample comes from the top ten. The time point tag for this specimen amounts to: baseline, week 1 (first vaccination visit). The treatment or condition label for this specimen denotes: pre-vaccination baseline after standard-of-care therapy. The sample consisted of PBMCs, taken from a glioma patient treated with radiotherapy, temozolomide or both. The receptors come from a middle-aged man with glioma.

The chain recombines TRBV7-2 with TRBJ1-1; TRBD1 matches at 7 bases. Trimming cost V 4 bases and J 5 bases; bases outside gene matches: 10. CDR3 length equals 15 residues. The germline V gene encodes CDR1 SGHTA and CDR2 FQGNSA. This chain's CDR3 is CASSSEKRQGTEAFF. The DNA of the CDR3 is TGTGCCAGCAGCTCTGAAAAGAGACAGGGAACTGAAGCTTTCTTT.

The rearrangement links TRBV2 to TRBJ2-7, with D possibly TRBD2 on 6 matching bases. V was cut by 2 bases and J by 3 bases, with 17 bases left in between. In germline, CDR1 is SNHLY, CDR2 FYNNEI. This CDR3 is built from 16 residues. The CDR3 nucleotides are TGTGCCAGCAGTGAAAATGAAGGGACGGGGGTCTACGAGCAGTACTTC. Encoded protein: CASSENEGTGVYEQYF.

The chain has TRBV5-1 and TRBJ1-4; the D gene is possibly TRBD1 (5 bases). The germline gives CDR1 SGHRS, CDR2 YFSETQ. Trimming shortened V by 0 bases and J by 7 bases, and 13 bases separated the two germline ends. The CDR3 consists of 15 residues. CDR3 nucleotide sequence: TGCGCCAGCAGCTTGGGTGGCAGGGTAGTTGAAAAACTGTTTTTT. As protein: CASSLGGRVVEKLFF.

The chain is built from TRBV29-1 and TRBJ2-5, with 9 bases aligning to TRBD1. Germline V lookup: CDR1 SQVTM, CDR2 ANQGSEA. The trim removed 6 bases at V and 2 bases at J, leaving 10 bases unmatched. The CDR3 has 15 residues. The CDR3 bases are TGCAGCGTGGGAGGACAGGGGTGGGCACAAGAGACCCAGTACTTC. Translating it yields CSVGGQGWAQETQYF.

The chain uses TRBV30 and TRBJ2-7; weak D call: TRBD1 (6 bases). With 5 bases removed from V and 0 bases from J, the gap between germline ends came to 14 bases. The CDR3 spans 14 residues. Per germline, CDR1 GTSNPN and CDR2 SVGIG (reference sequence). The CDR3 is CAWVGDMNSYEQYF. The CDR3 DNA reads as TGTGCCTGGGTGGGGGACATGAACTCCTACGAGCAGTACTTC.

This chain connects TRBV7-2 to TRBJ2-1, with 7 bases fitting TRBD1. The trim removed 2 bases at V and 3 bases at J, leaving 1 base unmatched. CDR1 is SGHTA and CDR2 is FQGNSA in the germline V gene. This CDR3 spans 14 amino acids. The CDR3 DNA reads as TGTGCCAGCAGCTTACAGGGGGACTACAATGAGCAGTTCTTC. This gives the protein CASSLQGDYNEQFF.

The CDR3 sequence is CASRGYGTNEKLFF. In nucleotides, the CDR3 is TGTGCCAGCAGGGGCTATGGGACTAATGAAAAACTGTTTTTT. This chain uses TRBV28 with TRBJ1-4; D is uncertain. CDR1 is MDHEN and CDR2 is SYDVKM in the germline V gene. The CDR3 is 14 amino acids. Trimming took off 6 bases at V and 2 bases at J, with 10 bases between the two ends.

This clone was found a few times. The genes are TRBV4-3 and TRBJ2-7; D call uncertain. Trimming shortened V by 0 bases and J by 6 bases, and 12 bases separated the two germline ends. CDR1 and CDR2 (germline): LGHNA, YSLEER. The CDR3 extends over 14 amino acids. The CDR3: CASSQDRARSEQYF. The CDR3 nucleotides read TGCGCCAGCAGCCAAGACCGGGCTCGAAGCGAGCAGTACTTC.

The chain has TRBV4-2 and TRBJ2-3, with D possibly matching TRBD1 (8 bases). Germline CDR1 and CDR2: LGHNA and YNFKEQ. CDR3 size: 15 residues. Deletions cut 4 bases from V and 5 bases from J, with 16 bases between. The CDR3 is CASSRAQGEGDTQYF. The CDR3 region has the DNA TGTGCCAGCAGCCGCGCACAGGGGGAGGGAGATACGCAGTATTTT.

The gene calls are TRBV5-6 and TRBJ1-4, with D unresolved. The V end lost 2 bases, the J end lost 5 bases, and 10 bases lay between the germline ends. The germline V gene has CDR1 SGHDT and CDR2 YYEEEE. The CDR3 extends over 14 amino acids. The CDR3 bases are TGTGCCAGCAGCTTTGACCAAAGGAATGAAAAACTGTTTTTT. Its protein product is CASSFDQRNEKLFF. The variable domain in full, with the rest retrieved from reference TRBV5-6 and TRBJ1-4, is DAGVTQSPTHLIKTRGQQVTLRCSPKSGHDTVSWYQQALGQGPQFIFQYYEEEERQRGNFPDRFSGHQFPNYSSELNVNALLLGDSALYLCASSFDQRNEKLFFGSGTQLSVL.

This chain uses TRBV2 with TRBJ2-1; D call uncertain. This CDR3 is 10 amino acids long. CDR1 SNHLY and CDR2 FYNNEI come from the germline V gene. Trimming took 8 bases from V and 6 from J, leaving 5 bases between them. The CDR3 DNA follows: TGTGCCAGCTTTCTCAATGAGCAGTTCTTC. Translation: CASFLNEQFF.

The chain recombines TRBV18 with TRBJ2-7; 11 bases align to TRBD1. J gave up 3 bases and V 2 bases, and 0 bases lay outside the gene matches. The CDR3 covers 14 residues. The germline gives CDR1 KGHSH, CDR2 LQKENI. For the CDR3, the DNA is TGTGCCAGCTCACCAGGGACAGGGGGCTACGAGCAGTACTTC. This gives the protein CASSPGTGGYEQYF.

The V gene is TRBV19, the J gene TRBJ2-7; D may be TRBD1 (5 bases). There are 14 residues in the CDR3. Germline CDR1 reads LNHDA; CDR2 reads SQIVND (reference sequence). Deletions cut 5 bases from V and 3 bases from J, with 14 bases between. The CDR3 DNA is TGTGCCAGTAGTCCTAGACAGAGAAACTACGAGCAGTACTTC. It yields the protein CASSPRQRNYEQYF.

V is TRBV6-5 and J is TRBJ2-7; D is ambiguous. V lost 6 bases to trimming and J lost 2 bases, with 11 bases between them. Germline CDR1 reads MNHEY; CDR2 reads SVGAGI. The CDR3 sequence is 13 residues long. The CDR3 coding sequence is TGTGCCAGCAGCCGTGACATCCCCTACGAGCAGTACTTC. Translating it yields CASSRDIPYEQYF.

The chain joins TRBV5-6 to TRBJ2-1; weak D call: TRBD2 (5 bases). The V gene lost 0 bases and the J gene lost 3 bases, with 7 bases spanning the gap. The CDR3 totals 14 residues. The germline V gene has CDR1 SGHDT and CDR2 YYEEEE. CDR3 sequence reads: CASSLERDYNEQFF. The CDR3 region has the DNA TGTGCCAGCAGCTTGGAACGGGACTACAATGAGCAGTTCTTC. Full variable domain (missing parts from reference TRBV5-6 and TRBJ2-1): DAGVTQSPTHLIKTRGQQVTLRCSPKSGHDTVSWYQQALGQGPQFIFQYYEEEERQRGNFPDRFSGHQFPNYSSELNVNALLLGDSALYLCASSLERDYNEQFFGPGTRLTVL.

This sequence joins TRBV19 and TRBJ1-6, with D uncertain. This CDR3 comprises 13 residues. Germline CDR1 LNHDA, CDR2 SQIVND (reference sequence). The ends were cut back, 7 bases at V and 6 bases at J, with 10 bases in the middle. CDR3 in amino acids: CASTYAGNSPLHF. In nucleotides, the CDR3 is TGTGCCAGTACCTACGCCGGTAATTCACCCCTCCACTTT.